The clone carrying this T cell receptor (beta chain) occurred a few times. The V end was cut by 4 bases, the J end by 6 bases, with 12 bases between. The CDR3 has 13 residues. Germline values: CDR1 ENHRY, CDR2 SYGVKD. TCRdb reprocessed the RT-PCR reads via MiXCR and lists one record per CDR3 protein. The sample records approximately 200,000 distinct CDR3 sequences, 38% being singletons. The data originate from a study of patients and donors after allogeneic stem cell transplantation. The sample taken for sequencing was blood, either unsorted or a sorted T cell fraction (not recorded which). The rearrangement joins TRBV10-3 to TRBJ1-2, with a possible D match to TRBD1 (6 bases). This clonotype was sampled from a human donor who was either an allogeneic HSCT recipient or a stem cell or donor lymphocyte infusion donor (not recorded which). It is not recorded whose cells these are; they may come from a transplant donor. CDR3 nucleotides: TGTGCCATCAGTGGGACAGACTTTGATGGCTACACCTTC. Translated, it gives CAISGTDFDGYTF.